A single T cell receptor beta chain is shown here with its context. As yet, its antigen is unknown. This clone may be a read error of a much larger clone one base away. Scientists ran DNA taken from cultured CD4+ T cells through the Oncomine TCR Beta short-read assay for sequencing. TCRdb passed the PCR reads through MiXCR, listing each CDR3 protein once. In the table there are about 20,000 distinct CDR3 sequences, about 50% of which are singletons. These data are taken from a study of vaccination and CD4 T cells after COVID-19. For the study at large: Each individual in the study obtained two doses of BNT162b2 or mRNA-1273 vaccine. The post-vaccine samples came a median approximately 75 days after dose two (range 14 to 241). Regarding the study as a whole: The median count of SARS-CoV-2-reactive clonotypes rose from about 20 to 38, not significantly. The authors studied relatively few convalescent patients and analyzed no early post-infection timepoints.

Treatment here: approximately nine-day PBMC culture with coronavirus spike peptide pools or control peptides (ViraFEST assay). The TCR originated in a human donor who had recovered from COVID-19. Input material: CD4+ T cells from blood, cultured in vitro.

CDR3 loop: CTSSADIYGYTF. DNA for the CDR3: TGCACCAGCAGCGCGGACATCTATGGCTACACCTTC. This chain links TRBV5-1 with TRBJ1-2; perhaps TRBD1 as D (5 bases). Germline V lookup: CDR1 SGHRS, CDR2 YFSETQ. This CDR3 is built from 12 residues.